This T cell receptor beta chain was identified in a study of OX40 agonist ivuxolimab in advanced cancers. CDR3 length: 13 amino acids. Germline-derived CDR1 and CDR2 are SGHRS and YFSETQ. Using immunoSEQ multiplex PCR, the repertoire was profiled, and TCRdb retains in-frame clones only, with some absent. The repertoire holds 100,000 or so clones, with 86% as singletons. Sampling of blood occurred at baseline, cycle 4 day 1, and cycle 7 day 1. This sample comprised CD4+ or CD8+ T cells sorted from blood, obtained in a trial of the OX40 agonist ivuxolimab. The sequence came from an adult with an advanced solid tumor such as melanoma, head and neck, liver or kidney cancer. The V gene is TRBV5-1, the J gene TRBJ2-1; 10 nucleotides match TRBD2. This chain's CDR3 is CASSGLAENEQFF. CDR3 nucleotides: TGCGCGAGCTCCGGACTAGCGGAAAATGAGCAGTTCTTC.